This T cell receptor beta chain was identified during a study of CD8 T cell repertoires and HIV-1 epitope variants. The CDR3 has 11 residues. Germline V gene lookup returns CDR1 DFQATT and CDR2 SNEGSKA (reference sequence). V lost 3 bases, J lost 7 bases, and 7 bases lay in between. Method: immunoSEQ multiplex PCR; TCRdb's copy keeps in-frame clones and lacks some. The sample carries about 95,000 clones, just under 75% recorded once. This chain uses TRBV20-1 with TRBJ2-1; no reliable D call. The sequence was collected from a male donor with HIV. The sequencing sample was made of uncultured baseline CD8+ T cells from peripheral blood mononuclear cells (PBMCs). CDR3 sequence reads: CSASRENEQFF. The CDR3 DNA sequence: TGCAGTGCTAGTAGAGAGAATGAGCAGTTCTTC.